This entry describes one T cell receptor beta chain. Its antigen is as yet unknown. These data belong to a study of Ad26.COV2.S vaccination and SARS-CoV-2 variants. Study-wide context: Administration of Ad26.COV2.S was intramuscular, either once or twice 56 days apart.

Study-wide results and limits: Vaccine and placebo recipients had similar non-spike TCR breadth. People given the vaccine had a wider spike-specific TCR breadth than placebo recipients did.

Treatment indicated: some 19 received Ad26.COV2.S at low or high dose, single or two shots; roughly five received placebo; per-sample allocation not given. Collection of the samples took place on day 63 after the first injection of vaccine or placebo. Sequencing was performed with immunoSEQ multiplex PCR; in TCRdb, only in-frame clones are kept and a portion is missing. The repertoire includes a few hundred thousand clones, around nine tenths of them detected once, and about 2% sits in the top ten. This specimen consisted of peripheral blood, obtained in a trial of Ad26.COV2.S vaccine versus placebo. The sequence came from a person between 18 and 59 years old who received the Ad26.COV2.S COVID-19 vaccine or a placebo.

The CDR3 nucleotides are TGTGCCAGCAGTGATGTGGGTCCCAATCAGCCCCAGCATTTT. This sequence encodes CASSDVGPNQPQHF. This rearrangement joins TRBV2 to TRBJ1-5; D gene unclear. Trimming removed 3 bases from V and 3 bases from J, with 9 bases in between. Germline CDR1 SNHLY, CDR2 FYNNEI. The CDR3 totals 14 residues.